The 27 T cell receptor beta chains reported below all come from one sample, sequenced in a study of pediatric ulcerative colitis. The protocol was immunoSEQ multiplex PCR, while the TCRdb copy is restricted to in-frame clones and leaves out a portion. The sample contains approximately 32,000 clones, around 82% of which appear only once. Sequences were obtained from blood. The receptors originated from a boy aged 5-17 years with severe ulcerative colitis.

This chain links TRBV4-3 with TRBJ2-5; D is ambiguous. CDR1 is LGHNA, CDR2 YSLEER, per germline. CDR3 length: 15 residues. V lost 0 bases, J lost 5 bases, and 13 bases lay in between. DNA of the CDR3: TGCGCCAGCAGCCAAGACCTTGCGTTTTTGGAGACCCAGTACTTC. It yields the protein CASSQDLAFLETQYF.

The CDR3 is CASSRSAQANNYGYTF. CDR3 in DNA: TGTGCCAGCAGCAGGTCGGCGCAAGCCAATAACTATGGCTACACCTTC. This chain connects TRBV21-1 to TRBJ1-2. TRBV21-1 is a pseudogene segment. The CDR3 consists of 16 residues.

V and J are TRBV19 and TRBJ2-1; 8 positions agree with TRBD2. The CDR3 loop spans 16 amino acids. With V trimmed by 0 bases and J by 3 bases, 4 bases remained unmatched. Germline assignment: CDR1 LNHDA and CDR2 SQIVND (reference sequence). The CDR3 DNA sequence: TGTGCCAGTAGTATAGATCGGGGGGGCCGCTACAATGAGCAGTTCTTC. Protein product: CASSIDRGGRYNEQFF.

The rearrangement joins TRBV18 to TRBJ2-7, with 15 positions matching TRBD2. The germline gives CDR1 KGHSH, CDR2 LQKENI. The CDR3 sequence is 18 residues long. J lost 7 bases, V lost 1 base, and 11 bases had no gene match. Written as DNA, the CDR3 is TGTGCCAGCTCACCACTCGCTTGGACTAGCGGGGGGGGGCAGGAGCAGTACTTC. Amino acids: CASSPLAWTSGGGQEQYF.

V usage is TRBV29-1 and J usage is TRBJ1-1; D not resolved. V was clipped by 3 bases and J by 10 bases, with 3 bases between them. The CDR3 contains 8 residues. Germline lookup yields CDR1 SQVTM and CDR2 ANQGSEA. The CDR3 here is CSVEGAFF. Written as DNA, the CDR3 is TGCAGCGTTGAGGGAGCTTTCTTT.

The CDR3 DNA reads TGTGCCAGCAGCCAAGATTCCCCCGTAATTAGCGGGGGGGAGCAGTTCTTC. Its protein is CASSQDSPVISGGEQFF. V usage is TRBV4-2 and J usage is TRBJ2-1; TRBD2 matches 10 bases. CDR3 length equals 17 residues. Per the germline V gene, CDR1 is LGHNA and CDR2 is YNFKEQ. V gave up 0 bases and J gave up 10 bases; unmatched junction bases: 12.

In its sample, this clone was seen once. The CDR3 coding sequence is TGTGCCAGCAGTTATCAAGGGACAGGCAACAATGAGCAGTTCTTC. It encodes CASSYQGTGNNEQFF. This chain joins TRBV6-5 and TRBJ2-1; TRBD1 aligns across 8 bases. CDR3 length: 15 amino acids. V was pared by 3 bases and J by 5 bases, with 6 bases of the junction left unmatched. Germline CDR1 and CDR2: MNHEY and SVGAGI.

The chain carries TRBV19 and TRBJ2-1; 14 bases align to TRBD2. Germline loops: CDR1 LNHDA, CDR2 SQIVND (reference sequence). J gave up 12 bases and V 6 bases, and 7 bases lay outside the gene matches. The CDR3 loop spans 14 amino acids. The CDR3 DNA reads as TGTGCCAGTAGGGAGACTAGCGGGGGGGATACGCAGTTCTTC. Translation gives CASRETSGGDTQFF.

Details on this clone: This sample includes further DNA sequences coding for the same CDR3. The genes are TRBV7-9 and TRBJ2-7, with D possibly being TRBD2 (6 bases). Germline V CDR1 and CDR2: SEHNR, FQNEAQ (reference sequence). The V end lost 7 bases, the J end lost 7 bases, and 17 bases lay between the germline ends. This CDR3 contains 13 residues. Here the CDR3 reads CASTGDSGGEQYF. The CDR3 region has the DNA TGTGCCAGCACCGGGGACTCCGGAGGGGAGCAGTACTTC. Full variable domain (outside the CDR3, taken from reference TRBV7-9 and TRBJ2-7): DTGVSQNPRHKITKRGQNVTFRCDPISEHNRLYWYRQTLGQGPEFLTYFQNEAQLEKSRLLSDRFSAERPKGSFSTLEIQRTEQGDSAMYLCASTGDSGGEQYFGPGTRLTVT.

The chain is built from TRBV27 and TRBJ1-3; D possibly corresponds to TRBD1 (5 bases). The CDR3 has 14 residues. Deletions cut 4 bases from V and 4 bases from J, with 11 bases between. Germline V gene sequence: CDR1 MNHEY, CDR2 SMNVEV (reference sequence). Here the CDR3 reads CASSSQGQGNTIYF. The CDR3, as DNA: TGTGCCAGCAGTTCCCAGGGCCAGGGAAACACCATATATTTT.

Only one count was recorded for this clone. The chain carries TRBV6-9 and TRBJ1-6; no clear D. The length of the CDR3 is 15 residues. Germline assignment: CDR1 MNHGY and CDR2 SVAAGI. V gave up 4 bases and J gave up 7 bases, with 14 bases separating them. CDR3 nucleotide sequence: TGTGCCAGCAGTTCCCGCGGGCCACAAAATTCACCCCTCCACTTT. Its protein product is CASSSRGPQNSPLHF.

J is TRBJ2-2 and V is TRBV10-3; D call uncertain. The CDR3 loop spans 13 amino acids. Trimming pared 7 bases from V and 1 base from J, leaving 7 bases between. Germline loops: CDR1 ENHRY, CDR2 SYGVKD. CDR3 amino acids: CAITPRNTGELFF. The CDR3 nucleotides are TGTGCCATCACCCCCCGGAACACCGGGGAGCTGTTTTTT.

The chain carries TRBV10-2 and TRBJ2-6; no reliable D call. The V gene's germline CDR1 is WSHSY and CDR2 SAAADI. V was clipped by 3 bases and J by 0 bases, with 0 bases between them. The CDR3 consists of 13 residues. The CDR3 DNA is TGCGCCAGCAGTGACTCTGGGGCCAACGTCCTGACTTTC. Protein: CASSDSGANVLTF.

This clone was detected a few times. This chain joins TRBV27 and TRBJ1-6, with D perhaps matching TRBD1 (5 bases). This CDR3 region has 16 residues. Germline-derived CDR1 and CDR2 are MNHEY and SMNVEV (reference sequence). The V and J ends lost 3 bases and 10 bases respectively, with 19 bases between them. CDR3 in DNA: TGTGCCAGCAGTTTTGGGACGGCCCCTGTGAAGTCACCCCTCCACTTT. The encoded protein is CASSFGTAPVKSPLHF.

V and J are TRBV14 and TRBJ2-3, with a possible D match to TRBD2 (8 bases). Germline V gives CDR1 SGHDN, CDR2 FVKESK. The CDR3 extends over 16 amino acids. V gave up 4 bases and J gave up 4 bases, with 18 bases separating them. The CDR3 DNA sequence: TGTGCCAGCAGCCCCCAGGGGGTCGGGGGGGCAGATACGCAGTATTTT. This sequence encodes CASSPQGVGGADTQYF.

The CDR3 region is CASSSGATYGYTF. The CDR3 DNA sequence: TGTGCCAGCAGTTCAGGGGCAACCTATGGCTACACCTTC. The chain joins TRBV6-5 to TRBJ1-2, with D possibly TRBD1 on 6 matching bases. Germline CDR1 is MNHEY and CDR2 is SVGAGI. V gave up 4 bases and J gave up 4 bases, with 10 bases separating them. This CDR3 has 13 residues.

The DNA of the CDR3 is TGTGCCAGCAGCTCCCTTCTAGAGAACTATGGCTACACCTTC. Translation: CASSSLLENYGYTF. The chain employs TRBV7-9 and TRBJ1-2; D uncertain. The CDR3 runs 14 residues. Trimming removed 4 bases at V and 2 bases at J, with 11 bases between. Germline V gene data show CDR1 as SEHNR and CDR2 as FQNEAQ (reference sequence).

The chain couples TRBV4-3 to TRBJ1-2; D remains unclear. Trimming took off 0 bases at V and 1 base at J, with 6 bases between the two ends. The CDR3 extends over 14 amino acids. From germline, CDR1 is LGHNA and CDR2 YSLEER. CDR3 sequence: CASSQELGNYGYTF. The CDR3 coding sequence is TGCGCCAGCAGCCAAGAGTTAGGTAACTATGGCTACACCTTC.

The sample holds one count of this clone. This sequence joins TRBV6-5 and TRBJ2-1, with D possibly TRBD2 on 5 matching bases. The CDR3 is made up of 14 amino acids. Trimming pared 2 bases from V and 7 bases from J, leaving 12 bases between. Germline V gene data show CDR1 as MNHEY and CDR2 as SVGAGI. CDR3 sequence: CASSYRVRGNEQFF. The CDR3 DNA is TGTGCCAGCAGTTACAGGGTTCGAGGGAATGAGCAGTTCTTC.

This sequence joins TRBV6-6 and TRBJ1-3; 7 bases fit TRBD1. The junction had 7 bases not matched to a gene; V was cut back by 10 bases and J by 4 bases. This CDR3 spans 13 amino acids. CDR1 is MNHNY, CDR2 SVGAGI, per germline (reference sequence). CDR3 sequence: CATEGAGGNTIYF. The CDR3 nucleotides read TGTGCCACCGAGGGGGCAGGGGGAAACACCATATATTTT.

Written as DNA, the CDR3 is TGTGCCAGCAGTGAAGGTTCCGGGTCGTTTACCTACGAGCAGTACTTC. As protein: CASSEGSGSFTYEQYF. The chain couples TRBV6-1 to TRBJ2-7; D unclear. Trimming took off 1 base at V and 2 bases at J, with 15 bases between the two ends. This CDR3 contains 16 residues. Germline V lookup: CDR1 MNHNS, CDR2 SASEGT.

The chain joins TRBV5-6 to TRBJ1-5; the D is unclear. From germline, CDR1 is SGHDT and CDR2 YYEEEE. V was pared by 0 bases and J by 2 bases, with 6 bases between. The CDR3 has 14 amino acids. For the CDR3, the DNA is TGTGCCAGCAGCTTGGCTAGTCGCAATCAGCCCCAGCATTTT. Translated, it gives CASSLASRNQPQHF.

This clone occurred a few times. The rearrangement uses TRBV18 and TRBJ1-2, with TRBD1 matching 8 bases. Germline-derived CDR1 and CDR2 are KGHSH and LQKENI. The J segment lost 4 bases and the V segment lost 4 bases, leaving 2 bases of the junction unmatched. This CDR3 comprises 13 residues. The CDR3 is CASSLDRVYGYTF. The CDR3 DNA reads TGTGCCAGCTCACTGGACAGGGTCTATGGCTACACCTTC.

The CDR3 coding sequence is TGTGCCAGCAGTGAACCCCCTTGGGATCCTAACTATGGCTACACCTTC. Its protein is CASSEPPWDPNYGYTF. The chain carries TRBV6-1 and TRBJ1-2, with D uncertain. Germline assignment: CDR1 MNHNS and CDR2 SASEGT. This CDR3 has 16 residues. The V end was cut by 2 bases, the J end by 0 bases, with 13 bases between.

The chain couples TRBV7-2 to TRBJ2-3, with unresolved D. Trimming removed 8 bases at V and 4 bases at J, with 19 bases between. CDR1 is SGHTA and CDR2 is FQGNSA in the germline V gene. This CDR3 has 15 residues. The CDR3 loop reads CASQLGFRAADTQYF. CDR3 in DNA: TGTGCCAGCCAACTTGGGTTTAGGGCTGCAGATACGCAGTATTTT.

This clone was found once. The chain carries TRBV15 and TRBJ2-4; D may be TRBD1 (5 bases). The germline V and J ends were trimmed by 5 bases and 2 bases, with 7 bases remaining between them. The CDR3 runs 13 residues. The V gene's germline CDR1 is LNHNV and CDR2 YYDKDF (reference sequence). The chain's CDR3 is CATSADTKNIQYF. The CDR3 nucleotides read TGTGCCACCAGCGCGGACACCAAAAACATTCAGTACTTC.

This clone was seen more than once but under ten times. The chain has TRBV6-5 and TRBJ1-1; D is perhaps TRBD1 (6 bases). This CDR3 comprises 14 residues. The V end was cut by 6 bases, the J end by 2 bases, with 13 bases between. Per the germline V gene, CDR1 is MNHEY and CDR2 is SVGAGI. In DNA form, the CDR3 reads TGTGCCAGCAGCCACTCACAGGGAAACACTGAAGCTTTCTTT. Translation: CASSHSQGNTEAFF.